The entry below describes one TCR beta chain. Its antigen is not known. The data stem from a study of blood T cells in healthy people across ages. Total RNA, at least 5 micrograms per sample, was extracted from PBMCs. The authors ran a second PCR of 7 to 11 cycles using a sample-barcoded 5' primer and a J-beta primer mix. Each of the cDNA molecules was tagged by a template-switch adaptor with 12 random nucleotides. TCRdb fed the 5' RACE reads into MiXCR, producing one record per CDR3 protein. The repertoire holds more than 1.4 million distinct CDR3 sequences, with approximately 42% as singletons. Study-level points and caveats: Per million T cells, the diversity of TCR beta decreased roughly linearly as age advanced.

The clonotype comes from a woman younger than 30 in good health. The material sequenced was blood.

The CDR3 DNA is TGTGCCAGCAGCTTGATTGACAGGGGGCGCGAGGAGCTGTTTTTT. Encoded protein: CASSLIDRGREELFF. The chain joins TRBV11-2 to TRBJ2-2; 10 nucleotides agree with TRBD1. The CDR3 covers 15 residues. Germline assignment: CDR1 SGHAT and CDR2 FQNNGV. The V gene end was trimmed by 3 bases and the J gene end by 10 bases; junction bases not matched to a gene: 8.